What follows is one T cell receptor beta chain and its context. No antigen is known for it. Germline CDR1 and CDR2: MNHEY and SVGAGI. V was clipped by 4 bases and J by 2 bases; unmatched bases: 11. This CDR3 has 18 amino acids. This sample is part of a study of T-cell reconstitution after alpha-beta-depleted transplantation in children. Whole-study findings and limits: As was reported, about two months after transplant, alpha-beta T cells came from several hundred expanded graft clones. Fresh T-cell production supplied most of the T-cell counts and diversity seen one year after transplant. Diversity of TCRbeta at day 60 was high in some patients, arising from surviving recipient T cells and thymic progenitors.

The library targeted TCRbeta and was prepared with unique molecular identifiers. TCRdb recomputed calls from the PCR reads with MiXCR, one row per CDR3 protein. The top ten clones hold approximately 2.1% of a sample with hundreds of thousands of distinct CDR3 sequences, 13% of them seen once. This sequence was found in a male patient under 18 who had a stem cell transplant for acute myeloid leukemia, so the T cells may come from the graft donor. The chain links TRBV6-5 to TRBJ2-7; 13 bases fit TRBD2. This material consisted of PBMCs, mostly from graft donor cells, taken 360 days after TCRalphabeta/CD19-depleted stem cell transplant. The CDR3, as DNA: TGTGCCAGCAGTTTCGCCGGGACTAGCGGGACCCTTCCCTACGAGCAGTACTTC. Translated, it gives CASSFAGTSGTLPYEQYF.